Reported below is one T cell receptor (beta chain). V lost 6 bases, J lost 3 bases, and 11 bases lay in between. Germline CDR1 is MNHEY and CDR2 is SVGAGI. The CDR3 sequence is 13 residues long. This sample is drawn from a study of blood T cell repertoires in COVID-19. Only in-frame clones appear in the TCRdb table, and some are missing; sequencing was by immunoSEQ multiplex PCR. Of 200,000 to 300,000 clones in the sample, 86% were seen once. Sequenced material: PBMCs or T cells enriched from blood (not recorded which). The gene calls are TRBV6-5 and TRBJ1-1; perhaps TRBD1 as D (6 bases). The sequence came from a woman aged 18-30 years who had recovered from COVID-19. The CDR3 nucleotides read TGTGCCAGCAGGGCTACAGGGTACACTGAAGCTTTCTTT. It codes for CASRATGYTEAFF.